These 20 T cell receptor beta chains originate from one sample sequenced in a study of CD8+ T cells in alopecia areata. RNA, once extracted, was reverse transcribed into cDNA for use as the sequencing template. The protocol was immunoSEQ multiplex PCR, while the TCRdb copy is restricted to in-frame clones and leaves out a portion. Of around 140,000 clones in the sample, roughly 46% were seen once. The sample in question was CD4+ T cells sorted from blood, obtained at week 0. Receptors originate from a human donor with alopecia areata.

In its sample, this clone ranks as medium-sized (0.01 to 0.1%). The chain uses TRBV10-3 and TRBJ2-7; no reliable D call. Trimming pared 7 bases from V and 0 bases from J, leaving 13 bases between. Germline CDR1 ENHRY, CDR2 SYGVKD. The CDR3 length is 14 residues. The CDR3 nucleotides read TGTGCCATCACCGAGACACCGAGCTCCTACGAGCAGTACTTC. Amino acids: CAITETPSSYEQYF.

This chain joins TRBV29-1 and TRBJ2-1; the match to TRBD2 covers 9 bases. The CDR3 length is 15 residues. J gave up 6 bases and V 1 base, and 7 bases lay outside the gene matches. Germline V gives CDR1 SQVTM, CDR2 ANQGSEA. The CDR3 sequence is CSVEGGRGNPNEQFF. In nucleotides, the CDR3 is TGCAGCGTTGAAGGCGGGAGGGGAAACCCCAATGAGCAGTTCTTC.

The J gene is TRBJ2-7, the V gene TRBV5-1, with 8 bases lining up with TRBD1. The CDR3 is 14 residues long. Trimming took 4 bases from V and 5 from J; bases not matched to a gene: 8. Germline values: CDR1 SGHRS, CDR2 YFSETQ. DNA of the CDR3: TGCGCCAGCAGCCCAACCGCAGGGGGCAACGAGCAGTACTTC. Its translation: CASSPTAGGNEQYF. Filled out from reference TRBV5-1 and TRBJ2-7, the complete variable domain reads KAGVTQTPRYLIKTRGQQVTLSCSPISGHRSVSWYQQTPGQGLQFLFEYFSETQRNKGNFPGRFSGRQFSNSRSEMNVSTLELGDSALYLCASSPTAGGNEQYFGPGTRLTVT.

The chain combines TRBV28 with TRBJ2-7; 9 nucleotides align to TRBD1. The germline V gene has CDR1 MDHEN and CDR2 SYDVKM. CDR3 length equals 14 residues. After removal of 6 bases from V and 4 bases from J, the junction contained 7 bases not matched to a gene. The CDR3 protein is CASRPPGQGYEQYF. CDR3 nucleotide sequence: TGTGCCAGCAGACCACCGGGACAGGGTTACGAGCAGTACTTC. The variable domain in full, with the rest retrieved from reference TRBV28 and TRBJ2-7, is DVKVTQSSRYLVKRTGEKVFLECVQDMDHENMFWYRQDPGLGLRLIYFSYDVKMKEKGDIPEGYSVSREKKERFSLILESASTNQTSMYLCASRPPGQGYEQYFGPGTRLTVT.

V is TRBV7-2 and J is TRBJ2-2; TRBD1 matches 8 bases. In germline, CDR1 is SGHTA, CDR2 FQGNSA. The CDR3 length is 15 residues. V gave up 6 bases and J gave up 2 bases; unmatched junction bases: 5. The CDR3 here is CASSWTGLNTGELFF. The DNA for the CDR3 is TGTGCCAGCAGTTGGACAGGGCTAAACACCGGGGAGCTGTTTTTT.

This clone was recorded once. The chain is built from TRBV5-1 and TRBJ2-5; 10 bases map to TRBD2. Unmatched junction bases numbered 9, after V lost 4 bases and J lost 3 bases. The CDR3 is 16 residues long. CDR1 is SGHRS, CDR2 YFSETQ, per germline. As DNA, the CDR3 is TGCGCCAGCAGCGGAGGACTAGCGGTGCCAAAAGAGACCCAGTACTTC. This translates into CASSGGLAVPKETQYF.

This chain uses TRBV7-9 with TRBJ2-5, with TRBD1 matching 9 bases. Germline loops: CDR1 SEHNR, CDR2 FQNEAQ (reference sequence). This CDR3 is 16 amino acids long. Trimming removed 5 bases from V and 5 bases from J; junction bases left unmatched: 12. This chain's CDR3 is CASSLPSGTGKETQYF. In nucleotides, the CDR3 is TGTGCCAGCAGCCTCCCTTCTGGGACAGGGAAGGAGACCCAGTACTTC.

CDR3 DNA: TGCAGCGTGAGGGACCAGGAAAAACTGTTTTTT. The encoded protein is CSVRDQEKLFF. The J gene is TRBJ1-4, the V gene TRBV29-1, with a tentative D call TRBD1 (5 bases). The CDR3 is 11 amino acids. V lost 6 bases, J lost 8 bases, and 10 bases lay in between. The V gene's germline CDR1 is SQVTM and CDR2 ANQGSEA.

This clone has only a few counts. The J gene is TRBJ2-2, the V gene TRBV29-1, with no clear D. Trimming took 1 base from V and 6 from J, leaving 9 bases between them. Germline values: CDR1 SQVTM, CDR2 ANQGSEA. CDR3 length: 13 amino acids. The CDR3 DNA reads TGCAGCGTTGAAGGCCGTTCCCCCGGGGAGCTGTTTTTT. Amino acid sequence: CSVEGRSPGELFF.

The V gene is TRBV6-6, the J gene TRBJ2-1; possible D gene TRBD2, 6 bases. The CDR3 length is 14 residues. The germline CDR1 and CDR2 sequences are MNHNY and SVGAGI (reference sequence). The V and J ends lost 2 bases and 4 bases respectively, with 9 bases between them. The CDR3 region has the DNA TGTGCCAGCAGTTACCTTGCGGGGTACAATGAGCAGTTCTTC. It encodes CASSYLAGYNEQFF.

This sequence joins TRBV5-4 and TRBJ2-3; 15 bases are shared with TRBD2. Looked up from germline, CDR1 is SGHNT and CDR2 is YYREEE (reference sequence). The V and J ends lost 3 bases and 3 bases, in that order; junction bases with no gene match: 11. CDR3 length: 19 residues. CDR3 nucleotide sequence: TGTGCCAGCAGCTCGGGACTAGCGGGAGGCGGAGGAAAAACAGATACGCAGTATTTT. This gives the protein CASSSGLAGGGGKTDTQYF.

V is TRBV6-5 and J is TRBJ2-1; 9 bases map to TRBD2. The CDR3 loop spans 15 amino acids. Germline CDR1 MNHEY, CDR2 SVGAGI. Losses at the gene ends were 6 bases for V and 3 bases for J; bases not matched to a gene: 6. CDR3 region: CASSISGSNYNEQFF. CDR3 in DNA: TGTGCCAGCAGCATTAGCGGGAGCAACTACAATGAGCAGTTCTTC.

This clone is medium-sized by share. The chain joins TRBV2 to TRBJ1-1; no clear D gene. The CDR3 covers 12 residues. V lost 7 bases, J lost 11 bases, and 17 bases lay in between. Germline CDR1 is SNHLY and CDR2 is FYNNEI. This CDR3 reads CASNQQPGEAFF. DNA for the CDR3: TGTGCCAGCAATCAACAGCCCGGGGAGGCTTTCTTT.

The J gene is TRBJ2-7, the V gene TRBV6-6; TRBD2 matches at 10 bases. The CDR3 has 16 amino acids. The V gene end was trimmed by 4 bases and the J gene end by 4 bases; junction bases not matched to a gene: 10. Germline V gene data show CDR1 as MNHNY and CDR2 as SVGAGI (reference sequence). The DNA for the CDR3 is TGTGCCAGCAGTTCGGTCGTAGCGGGAGGTGGTTACGAGCAGTACTTC. It codes for CASSSVVAGGGYEQYF.

The chain carries TRBV30 and TRBJ1-5; no clear D gene. The ends were cut back, 4 bases at V and 1 base at J, with 8 bases in the middle. Germline-derived CDR1 and CDR2 are GTSNPN and SVGIG (reference sequence). CDR3 length: 13 residues. CDR3 loop: CAWKGESNQPQHF. The CDR3, as DNA: TGTGCCTGGAAGGGCGAAAGCAATCAGCCCCAGCATTTT.

The chain links TRBV2 to TRBJ1-5; 10 nucleotides line up with TRBD1. The CDR3 loop spans 12 amino acids. The V gene end was trimmed by 10 bases and the J gene end by 6 bases; junction bases not matched to a gene: 3. Germline CDR1 is SNHLY and CDR2 is FYNNEI. CDR3 sequence: CATRTGGQPQHF. CDR3 bases: TGTGCCACCCGGACAGGGGGTCAGCCCCAGCATTTT. Based on the CDR3 plus reference TRBV2 and TRBJ1-5, the full variable domain is EPEVTQTPSHQVTQMGQEVILRCVPISNHLYFYWYRQILGQKVEFLVSFYNNEISEKSEIFDDQFSVERPDGSNFTLKIRSTKLEDSAMYFCATRTGGQPQHFGDGTRLSIL.

The rearrangement links TRBV6-6 to TRBJ2-3; 11 nucleotides line up with TRBD2. The germline V gene has CDR1 MNHNY and CDR2 SVGAGI (reference sequence). The CDR3 is made up of 16 amino acids. After removal of 6 bases from V and 0 bases from J, the junction contained 5 bases not matched to a gene. The CDR3 coding sequence is TGTGCCAGCAGAAGGGGACTAGCGGATAGCACAGATACGCAGTATTTT. This encodes CASRRGLADSTDTQYF.

The J gene is TRBJ2-5, the V gene TRBV9, with a weak D call TRBD2 (5 bases). The V end was cut by 6 bases, the J end by 0 bases, with 15 bases between. CDR1 is SGDLS, CDR2 YYNGEE, per germline. The CDR3 is made up of 15 amino acids. The DNA of the CDR3 is TGTGCCAGCACCCATACGGGAACAGACCAAGAGACCCAGTACTTC. Translated: CASTHTGTDQETQYF.

The chain links TRBV30 to TRBJ2-3; D is tentatively TRBD1 or TRBD2 (5 bases each). Germline loops: CDR1 GTSNPN, CDR2 SVGIG (reference sequence). The CDR3 is 14 amino acids. Trimming cost V 1 base and J 2 bases, with 10 bases left between them. CDR3 sequence: CAWSGGSSTDTQYF. The DNA for the CDR3 is TGTGCCTGGAGTGGGGGGAGCTCCACAGATACGCAGTATTTT.

This clone occurred a few times. The gene calls are TRBV29-1 and TRBJ2-1; D is undetermined. Per the germline V gene, CDR1 is SQVTM and CDR2 is ANQGSEA. The CDR3 is made up of 15 amino acids. V was shortened by 6 bases and J by 3 bases, with 18 bases between the two germline ends. CDR3 sequence: CSVPSGVWSYNEQFF. The DNA of the CDR3 is TGCAGCGTCCCTTCTGGGGTTTGGAGCTACAATGAGCAGTTCTTC.